The next 14 T cell receptor beta chains were all read from a single sample in a study of blood T cell repertoires in COVID-19. Libraries were prepared by immunoSEQ multiplex PCR; TCRdb keeps only in-frame clonotypes and omits some of them. The sample carries some 130,000 clones, about 76% recorded once. Sequencing input: peripheral blood. These receptors all come from a man aged 80 or over with acute or convalescent COVID-19.

This chain uses TRBV29-1 with TRBJ2-2; TRBD1 matches at 10 bases. The CDR3 runs to 14 residues. The junction had 1 base not matched to a gene; V was cut back by 6 bases and J by 0 bases. Germline V gives CDR1 SQVTM, CDR2 ANQGSEA. The CDR3 protein is CSVDRGTNTGELFF. As DNA, the CDR3 is TGCAGCGTGGACAGGGGGACGAACACCGGGGAGCTGTTTTTT.

In this sample, this clone turned up a few times. V is TRBV11-1 and J is TRBJ2-3; D gene ambiguous. The CDR3 is 12 amino acids. V lost 5 bases, J lost 6 bases, and 9 bases lay in between. Germline V gene lookup returns CDR1 SGHAT and CDR2 FQDESV (reference sequence). CDR3 coding DNA: TGTGCCAGCAGCCCCGACACCGATACGCAGTATTTT. Amino acid sequence: CASSPDTDTQYF.

V usage is TRBV27 and J usage is TRBJ1-2; perhaps TRBD1 as D (5 bases). Trimming removed 0 bases from V and 1 base from J, with 9 bases in between. There are 15 residues in the CDR3. CDR1 is MNHEY and CDR2 is SMNVEV in the germline V gene (reference sequence). This CDR3 reads CASSLSAGVNYGYTF. DNA for the CDR3: TGTGCCAGCAGTTTATCTGCGGGGGTTAACTATGGCTACACCTTC.

The gene calls are TRBV5-4 and TRBJ2-7, with D maybe TRBD2 (7 bases). The CDR3 consists of 14 residues. Germline-derived CDR1 and CDR2 are SGHNT and YYREEE (reference sequence). Trimming removed 3 bases at V and 2 bases at J, with 12 bases between. The CDR3, as DNA: TGTGCCAGCAGCTCTAGGGGGGGGGCCTACGAGCAGTACTTC. Its translation is CASSSRGGAYEQYF.

The chain joins TRBV5-1 to TRBJ2-1, with D perhaps matching TRBD1 (7 bases). The CDR3 is 15 residues long. Germline CDR1 reads SGHRS; CDR2 reads YFSETQ. Trimming removed 3 bases from V and 3 bases from J, with 13 bases in between. CDR3 loop: CASSWGDRNYNEQFF. Written as DNA, the CDR3 is TGCGCCAGCAGCTGGGGGGACAGAAACTACAATGAGCAGTTCTTC.

The chain is built from TRBV5-1 and TRBJ1-4; 10 bases map to TRBD1. Trimming removed 3 bases from V and 8 bases from J; junction bases left unmatched: 10. CDR1 is SGHRS and CDR2 is YFSETQ in the germline V gene. The CDR3 loop spans 16 amino acids. The chain's CDR3 is CASSSDRDRGKEKLFF. For the CDR3, the DNA is TGCGCCAGCAGCTCTGATAGGGACAGGGGCAAAGAAAAACTGTTTTTT.

There are a few counts of this clone. The rearrangement uses TRBV30 and TRBJ1-5; D is possibly TRBD1 (5 bases). V dropped 0 bases and J dropped 3 bases, with 6 bases sitting between them. CDR3 size: 13 residues. The V gene's germline CDR1 is GTSNPN and CDR2 SVGIG (reference sequence). CDR3 in amino acids: CAWSVQDNQPQHF. As DNA, the CDR3 is TGTGCCTGGAGTGTACAGGACAATCAGCCCCAGCATTTT.

The chain is built from TRBV5-6 and TRBJ2-6; possibly TRBD1 for D (5 bases). Germline CDR1 SGHDT, CDR2 YYEEEE. Trimming took off 0 bases at V and 0 bases at J, with 16 bases between the two ends. The CDR3 consists of 19 residues. For the CDR3, the DNA is TGTGCCAGCAGCTTGGAGGGGCAGGGAACCCGCTCTGGGGCCAACGTCCTGACTTTC. This translates into CASSLEGQGTRSGANVLTF.

This clone appeared a single time. V gene TRBV28 combines with J gene TRBJ2-1; D is undetermined. From germline, CDR1 is MDHEN and CDR2 SYDVKM. Trimming cost V 6 bases and J 4 bases, with 4 bases left between them. The CDR3 totals 11 residues. The CDR3 DNA follows: TGTGCCAGCAGCCTATACAATGAGCAGTTCTTC. Translation: CASSLYNEQFF.

V and J are TRBV12-5 and TRBJ2-1, with D tentatively TRBD1 (7 bases). The V end was cut by 4 bases, the J end by 0 bases, with 10 bases between. The CDR3 spans 15 residues. Germline V gene sequence: CDR1 LGHNT, CDR2 FRNRAP. CDR3 amino acids: CASGSEGASYNEQFF. The CDR3 DNA reads as TGTGCTAGTGGTTCGGAGGGGGCCTCCTACAATGAGCAGTTCTTC. The full variable domain, rest sourced from reference TRBV12-5 and TRBJ2-1, is DARVTQTPRHKVTEMGQEVTMRCQPILGHNTVFWYRQTMMQGLELLAYFRNRAPLDDSGMPKDRFSAEMPDATLATLKIQPSEPRDSAVYFCASGSEGASYNEQFFGPGTRLTVL.

This rearrangement joins TRBV13 to TRBJ2-1; weak D call: TRBD1 (7 bases). V shed 7 bases and J shed 1 base, with 20 bases lying between them. Germline V lookup: CDR1 PRHDT, CDR2 FYEKMQ (reference sequence). The CDR3 runs 17 residues. CDR3 in DNA: TGTGCCAGCACCCTCCGCACGACAGGGAGGTCCTACAATGAGCAGTTCTTC. As protein: CASTLRTTGRSYNEQFF.

The chain is built from TRBV7-2 and TRBJ2-7, with D perhaps matching TRBD2 (6 bases). The V and J ends lost 5 bases and 3 bases respectively, with 11 bases between them. Germline V gene data show CDR1 as SGHTA and CDR2 as FQGNSA. The CDR3 is made up of 13 amino acids. CDR3 loop: CASSPGGFYEQYF. The CDR3 DNA reads TGTGCCAGCAGCCCAGGAGGGTTCTACGAGCAGTACTTC.

This clone has more than one count but fewer than ten. V is TRBV12-2 and J is TRBJ2-7; the listed D gene, TRBD1, was not tested against the DNA. TRBV12-2 is termed a pseudogene. The CDR3 runs 15 residues. In DNA form, the CDR3 reads TGTGCAAGTCGCTTAGGGGGCCGGGTGGGCTACGAGCAGTACTTC. This sequence encodes CASRLGGRVGYEQYF.

This chain connects TRBV6-5 to TRBJ2-2; a possible D gene is TRBD1 (5 bases). The germline V gene encodes CDR1 MNHEY and CDR2 SVGAGI. V was cut by 7 bases and J by 6 bases, with 9 bases left in between. The CDR3 has 12 residues. The CDR3 nucleotides are TGTGCCAGCACTATAGGGGCCGGGGAGCTGTTTTTT. Protein product: CASTIGAGELFF.